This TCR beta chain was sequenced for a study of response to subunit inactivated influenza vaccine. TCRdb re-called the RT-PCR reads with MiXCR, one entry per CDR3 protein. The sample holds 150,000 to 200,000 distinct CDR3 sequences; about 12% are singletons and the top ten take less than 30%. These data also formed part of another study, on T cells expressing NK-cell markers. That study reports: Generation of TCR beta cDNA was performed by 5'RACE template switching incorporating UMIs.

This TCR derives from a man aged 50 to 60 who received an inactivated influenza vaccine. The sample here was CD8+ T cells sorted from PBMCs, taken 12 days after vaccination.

The CDR3 bases are TGTGCCAGCAGTTACCGGGTTGCCTACAATGAGCAGTTCTTC. As protein: CASSYRVAYNEQFF. The chain recombines TRBV6-2 or TRBV6-3 with TRBJ2-1; no firm D call. Per the germline V gene, CDR1 is MNHEY and CDR2 is SVGEGT. CDR3 length: 14 residues. Trimming shortened V by 2 bases and J by 2 bases, and 7 bases separated the two germline ends.